The 4 T cell receptor beta chains listed next were all sequenced from one sample in a study of blood T cell repertoires in COVID-19. The table came from immunoSEQ multiplex PCR; TCRdb's copy has only in-frame clones and leaves some out. The repertoire includes some 290,000 clones, approximately 86% of them detected once, and approximately 4% sits in the top ten. Sequencing was performed on peripheral blood. The receptors come from a man between 18 and 29 years old with active or convalescent COVID-19.

V gene TRBV7-2 combines with J gene TRBJ1-1; D is unclear. The CDR3 is 14 amino acids. Germline assignment: CDR1 SGHTA and CDR2 FQGNSA. V lost 1 base to trimming and J lost 4 bases, with 10 bases between them. The DNA for the CDR3 is TGTGCCAGCAGCTTAGTGGTTTCGGTCACTGAAGCTTTCTTT. This encodes CASSLVVSVTEAFF.

The chain employs TRBV24-1 and TRBJ2-1, with D possibly being TRBD2 (5 bases). V was shortened by 5 bases and J by 8 bases, with 15 bases between the two germline ends. Per germline, CDR1 KGHDR and CDR2 SFDVKD. The length of the CDR3 is 14 residues. The chain's CDR3 is CATSGAGVLYEQFF. The CDR3 nucleotides read TGTGCCACCAGTGGGGCCGGGGTTCTGTATGAGCAGTTCTTC.

This chain joins TRBV18 and TRBJ2-4, with 7 bases that match TRBD1. This CDR3 is 15 amino acids long. J gave up 1 base and V 3 bases, and 3 bases lay outside the gene matches. The germline gives CDR1 KGHSH, CDR2 LQKENI. As DNA, the CDR3 is TGTGCCAGCTCACCCGACAGGGCTGCCAAAAACATTCAGTACTTC. Translated: CASSPDRAAKNIQYF.

The chain is built from TRBV7-2 and TRBJ2-5, with 8 bases identical to TRBD2. The J segment lost 9 bases and the V segment lost 1 base, leaving 13 bases of the junction unmatched. Germline values: CDR1 SGHTA, CDR2 FQGNSA. This CDR3 is built from 16 residues. The CDR3 sequence is CASSLGFGGGSSAQYF. The CDR3 nucleotides read TGTGCCAGCAGCTTAGGATTTGGCGGGGGGAGTTCGGCCCAGTACTTC.